These 19 T cell receptor beta chains were all obtained from the same sample, sequenced in a study of cytotoxic CD8 clonotypes in ibrutinib-treated CLL. TCRdb keeps only in-frame clones here, not all; method: immunoSEQ multiplex PCR. The sample has about 25,000 clones, 55% to 70% seen once; the top ten hold roughly half. Sequences were derived from PBMCs, sampled at disease progression, from a patient treated with ibrutinib. The receptor source for this set is a human donor with chronic lymphocytic leukemia.

This sequence joins TRBV7-9 and TRBJ2-1; D may be TRBD2 (6 bases). CDR1 and CDR2 from the germline V gene are SEHNR and FQNEAQ (reference sequence). The CDR3 is 15 amino acids. Deletions cut 1 base from V and 4 bases from J, with 11 bases between. DNA for the CDR3: TGTGCCAGCAGCTTAGAGGAGACTAGGTACAATGAGCAGTTCTTC. Protein product: CASSLEETRYNEQFF.

V and J are TRBV2 and TRBJ1-3; D is possibly TRBD1 (6 bases). V lost 7 bases, J lost 2 bases, and 12 bases lay in between. The CDR3 runs 14 residues. In germline, CDR1 is SNHLY, CDR2 FYNNEI. CDR3 region: CASTPGTTGNTIYF. CDR3 coding DNA: TGTGCCAGCACCCCCGGGACAACTGGAAACACCATATATTTT.

The chain recombines TRBV27 with TRBJ1-1; D call uncertain. Germline V gene data show CDR1 as MNHEY and CDR2 as SMNVEV (reference sequence). The CDR3 spans 13 residues. V lost 3 bases to trimming and J lost 0 bases, with 5 bases between them. Here the CDR3 DNA reads TGTGCCAGCAGTTTGACGGTGAACACTGAAGCTTTCTTT. Its protein is CASSLTVNTEAFF.

A few counts support this clone. The chain employs TRBV7-2 and TRBJ1-2, with D uncertain. Germline values: CDR1 SGHTA, CDR2 FQGNSA. The CDR3 sequence is 13 residues long. Deletions cut 2 bases from V and 4 bases from J, with 8 bases between. This CDR3 is CASSLRVGYGYTF. The CDR3 DNA sequence: TGTGCCAGCAGCTTAAGGGTGGGCTATGGCTACACCTTC.

The rearrangement joins TRBV29-1 to TRBJ2-1, with a tentative D call TRBD1 (6 bases). The CDR3 runs to 13 residues. Germline V gene lookup returns CDR1 SQVTM and CDR2 ANQGSEA. The V gene lost 5 bases and the J gene lost 7 bases, with 15 bases spanning the gap. The chain's CDR3 is CSVKTGLLNEQFF. The CDR3 bases are TGCAGCGTTAAAACAGGGTTACTTAATGAGCAGTTCTTC.

The chain carries TRBV10-3 and TRBJ1-2; tentative D call: TRBD1 (5 bases). Trimming took off 3 bases at V and 4 bases at J, with 15 bases between the two ends. Germline V lookup: CDR1 ENHRY, CDR2 SYGVKD. The CDR3 is made up of 15 amino acids. The DNA of the CDR3 is TGTGCCATCAGTGAAGGGACGGAGAGATTCTATGGCTACACCTTC. It is translated as CAISEGTERFYGYTF.

This clone was counted only a few times. The chain joins TRBV20-1 to TRBJ1-1; D uncertain. The V gene lost 6 bases and the J gene lost 2 bases, with 7 bases spanning the gap. Per germline, CDR1 DFQATT and CDR2 SNEGSKA (reference sequence). This CDR3 is built from 11 residues. The CDR3 loop is CSADRNTEAFF. Written as DNA, the CDR3 is TGCAGTGCGGATCGAAACACTGAAGCTTTCTTT.

This clone was seen only a few times. This chain uses TRBV6-6 with TRBJ2-7; no definite D call. V gave up 0 bases and J gave up 5 bases, with 2 bases separating them. The V gene's germline CDR1 is MNHNY and CDR2 SVGAGI (reference sequence). The CDR3 totals 11 residues. This chain's CDR3 is CASSYSNEQYF. For the CDR3, the DNA is TGTGCCAGCAGTTACTCTAACGAGCAGTACTTC.

The rearrangement links TRBV5-1 to TRBJ2-3; 9 nucleotides agree with TRBD2. The CDR3 is 17 amino acids. Germline lookup yields CDR1 SGHRS and CDR2 YFSETQ. V trimming: 2 bases; J trimming: 2 bases; junction bases outside the gene matches: 9. CDR3 coding DNA: TGCGCCAGCAGCTTCGCTAACAGCGGGGGGTTCACAGATACGCAGTATTTT. Translated: CASSFANSGGFTDTQYF. Drawing the rest from reference TRBV5-1 and TRBJ2-3, the complete variable domain is KAGVTQTPRYLIKTRGQQVTLSCSPISGHRSVSWYQQTPGQGLQFLFEYFSETQRNKGNFPGRFSGRQFSNSRSEMNVSTLELGDSALYLCASSFANSGGFTDTQYFGPGTRLTVL.

This clone was picked up a small number of times. The V and J genes are TRBV5-6 and TRBJ2-7; 9 bases match TRBD1. V was clipped by 4 bases and J by 2 bases; unmatched bases: 10. Per germline, CDR1 SGHDT and CDR2 YYEEEE. The CDR3 runs 16 residues. The DNA of the CDR3 is TGTGCCAGCAGCACAACCGGGACAGGGATTGCCTACGAGCAGTACTTC. Amino acid sequence: CASSTTGTGIAYEQYF.

The rearrangement links TRBV10-1 to TRBJ1-2; D perhaps matches TRBD1 (5 bases). V gave up 6 bases and J gave up 4 bases, with 12 bases separating them. CDR1 is WNHNN and CDR2 is SYGVQD in the germline V gene (reference sequence). This CDR3 contains 13 residues. The CDR3 sequence is CASRDPRGYGYTF. As DNA, the CDR3 is TGCGCCAGCAGGGACCCAAGGGGCTATGGCTACACCTTC.

V is TRBV29-1 and J is TRBJ2-2; D is unclear. Germline values: CDR1 SQVTM, CDR2 ANQGSEA. V gave up 7 bases and J gave up 3 bases, with 9 bases separating them. There are 12 residues in the CDR3. DNA of the CDR3: TGCAGCGGAGACACCGACACCGGGGAGCTGTTTTTT. Protein sequence: CSGDTDTGELFF.

CDR3 in amino acids: CASSILGSDTQYF. The CDR3 region has the DNA TGTGCCAGTAGTATATTGGGGTCGGATACGCAGTATTTT. The J gene is TRBJ2-3, the V gene TRBV19; D remains unclear. Germline CDR1 LNHDA, CDR2 SQIVND (reference sequence). The CDR3 extends over 13 amino acids. V lost 2 bases and J 6 bases, leaving 9 bases between the germline ends. Based on the CDR3 plus reference TRBV19 and TRBJ2-3, the full variable domain is DGGITQSPKYLFRKEGQNVTLSCEQNLNHDAMYWYRQDPGQGLRLIYYSQIVNDFQKGDIAEGYSVSREKKESFPLTVTSAQKNPTAFYLCASSILGSDTQYFGPGTRLTVL.

In its sample, this clone was seen a few times. The chain combines TRBV4-2 with TRBJ1-6; D ambiguous. The CDR3 runs 15 residues. V lost 5 bases and J 8 bases, leaving 16 bases between the germline ends. Germline V lookup: CDR1 LGHNA, CDR2 YNFKEQ. The DNA for the CDR3 is TGTGCCAGCAGCTTACGGGCAGGCCGCGATTCACCCCTCCACTTT. Protein product: CASSLRAGRDSPLHF.

CDR3 sequence (DNA): TGTGCCAGCAGCCAAGATTGGGCGGGGGTTGCCGACGAGCAGTACTTC. This sequence encodes CASSQDWAGVADEQYF. The chain has TRBV4-2 and TRBJ2-7; 7 nucleotides match TRBD2. The germline gives CDR1 LGHNA, CDR2 YNFKEQ. This CDR3 contains 16 residues. V shed 0 bases, J shed 5 bases, and the junction held 10 bases outside the gene matches.

This clone was counted only a few times. The rearrangement links TRBV9 to TRBJ1-2, with a possible D match to TRBD1 (5 bases). Trimming stripped 3 bases from V and 2 bases from J, with 14 bases between. Germline CDR1 reads SGDLS; CDR2 reads YYNGEE. The CDR3 has 15 residues. This CDR3 is CASSALGGVNYGYTF. CDR3 DNA: TGTGCCAGCAGCGCCTTAGGAGGGGTAAACTATGGCTACACCTTC.

This clone was detected only once. V gene TRBV10-1 combines with J gene TRBJ2-3; the D is unclear. Trimming stripped 2 bases from V and 2 bases from J, with 8 bases between. There are 14 residues in the CDR3. Germline V gene lookup returns CDR1 WNHNN and CDR2 SYGVQD (reference sequence). The CDR3 DNA is TGCGCCAGCAGTGAGGACTGGTACACAGATACGCAGTATTTT. Protein product: CASSEDWYTDTQYF.

This clone was seen a handful of times. This chain joins TRBV11-2 and TRBJ2-3; the match to TRBD2 covers 10 bases. This CDR3 comprises 17 residues. Germline assignment: CDR1 SGHAT and CDR2 FQNNGV. J lost 1 base, V lost 0 bases, and 4 bases had no gene match. The CDR3 loop reads CASSLEGLASGTDTQYF. DNA of the CDR3: TGTGCCAGCAGCTTAGAGGGACTAGCGAGTGGCACAGATACGCAGTATTTT. Full variable domain (remainder filled in from reference TRBV11-2 and TRBJ2-3): EAGVAQSPRYKIIEKRQSVAFWCNPISGHATLYWYQQILGQGPKLLIQFQNNGVVDDSQLPKDRFSAERLKGVDSTLKIQPAKLEDSAVYLCASSLEGLASGTDTQYFGPGTRLTVL.

The J gene is TRBJ2-6, the V gene TRBV6-5; D is uncertain. CDR3 length equals 13 residues. V was clipped by 6 bases and J by 0 bases, with 3 bases between them. The germline gives CDR1 MNHEY, CDR2 SVGAGI. CDR3 in amino acids: CASRLSGANVLTF. The CDR3 DNA reads as TGTGCCAGCAGGCTCTCTGGGGCCAACGTCCTGACTTTC.